These 27 T cell receptor beta chains originate from one sample sequenced in a study of spatial heterogeneity in lung cancer. MiXCR was run by TCRdb on the 5' RACE reads, yielding one entry per CDR3 protein. The data contain over 10,000 distinct CDR3 sequences, roughly 5% of them seen just once; the ten biggest clones take up about two fifths. Specified time point: sample taken at primary tumor resection. The input material, whole RNA from tumor, nontumor lung or frozen PBMC, was sequenced unsorted. Sequenced material: lung tumor tissue, taken at surgery. These receptors were collected from a human donor with early-stage non-small cell lung cancer.

Turning to this clonotype: This beta chain slipped into a library made for alpha chains as a stray read, so its size is not meaningful. The V and J genes are TRBV5-1 and TRBJ1-1; D gene unclear. The V end was cut by 0 bases, the J end by 4 bases, with 13 bases between. Germline lookup yields CDR1 SGHRS and CDR2 YFSETQ. The CDR3 is 15 residues long. The CDR3 spells CASSLVLGSATEAFF. In DNA form, the CDR3 reads TGCGCCAGCAGCTTGGTACTGGGATCCGCCACTGAAGCTTTCTTT.

Ten or more counts support this clonotype. A library made for alpha chains picked up this beta chain off target, so its size means little. The rearrangement links TRBV5-1 to TRBJ1-1, with a weak D call TRBD1 (6 bases). Germline CDR1 and CDR2: SGHRS and YFSETQ. Deletions cut 0 bases from V and 3 bases from J, with 6 bases between. The CDR3 sequence is 13 residues long. The CDR3 bases are TGCGCCAGCAGCTTGGGACAGGACACTGAAGCTTTCTTT. As protein: CASSLGQDTEAFF. Drawing the rest from reference TRBV5-1 and TRBJ1-1, the complete variable domain is KAGVTQTPRYLIKTRGQQVTLSCSPISGHRSVSWYQQTPGQGLQFLFEYFSETQRNKGNFPGRFSGRQFSNSRSEMNVSTLELGDSALYLCASSLGQDTEAFFGQGTRLTVV.

This clonotype was observed at least ten times. This beta chain appears as a stray read in a library generated for alpha chains; its size is not informative. The CDR3 DNA is TGTGCCAGCAGAGCAACCGGGACAGGGATTAATGAGCAGTTCTTC. As protein: CASRATGTGINEQFF. The rearrangement joins TRBV25-1 to TRBJ2-1, with 9 bases matching TRBD1. With 6 bases clipped from V and 7 bases from J, the junction kept 10 bases outside the gene matches. The CDR3 contains 15 residues. Looked up from germline, CDR1 is MGHDK and CDR2 is SYGVNS.

This clonotype was counted at least ten times. Within a library made for alpha chains, this beta chain is off target, and its count is uninformative. The chain carries TRBV6-5 and TRBJ2-3; D possibly uses TRBD1 or TRBD2 (5 bases each). CDR1 and CDR2 from the germline V gene are MNHEY and SVGAGI. Trimming left V 2 bases short and J 1 base short, with 10 bases between. The CDR3 loop spans 15 amino acids. CDR3 coding DNA: TGTGCCAGCAGTTACGAGGGGCCGGGCACAGATACGCAGTATTTT. This encodes CASSYEGPGTDTQYF.

In its sample, this clonotype was seen many times. This beta chain is a stray sequence in a library constructed for alpha chains; its clone size is not meaningful. CDR3 coding DNA: TGTGCCAGCAGTAGGTGGAGAATAACAGATACGCAGTATTTT. Its protein product is CASSRWRITDTQYF. The chain combines TRBV27 with TRBJ2-3; D not resolved. V lost 5 bases to trimming and J lost 3 bases, with 12 bases between them. The CDR3 is 14 amino acids. Germline V gene lookup returns CDR1 MNHEY and CDR2 SMNVEV (reference sequence).

This clonotype was counted many times. Since it is a stray read in a library aimed at alpha chains, this beta chain has a size that is not meaningful. The rearrangement joins TRBV6-2 or TRBV6-3 to TRBJ1-1, with D hard to call. The CDR3 has 13 amino acids. V was clipped by 2 bases and J by 1 base, with 5 bases between them. Per the germline V gene, CDR1 is MNHEY and CDR2 is SVGEGT. CDR3 nucleotide sequence: TGTGCCAGCAGTTACGACCCGAACACTGAAGCTTTCTTT. This translates into CASSYDPNTEAFF.

This clonotype was recorded many times. This beta chain turned up in a library designed for alpha chains; as an off-target read, its abundance says little. The chain has TRBV18 and TRBJ1-6; D is possibly TRBD1 (6 bases). Germline V gene lookup returns CDR1 KGHSH and CDR2 LQKENI. The V and J ends lost 4 bases and 6 bases respectively, with 16 bases between them. This CDR3 is 16 amino acids long. The CDR3 here is CASSQGDPAANSPLHF. Here the CDR3 DNA reads TGTGCCAGCTCACAGGGGGACCCGGCGGCTAATTCACCCCTCCACTTT. Filled out from reference TRBV18 and TRBJ1-6, the complete variable domain reads NAGVMQNPRHLVRRRGQEARLRCSPMKGHSHVYWYRQLPEEGLKFMVYLQKENIIDESGMPKERFSAEFPKEGPSILRIQQVVRGDSAAYFCASSQGDPAANSPLHFGNGTRLTVT.

This clonotype was recorded at least ten times. This beta chain is an off-target read within a library intended for alpha chains, so its frequency means little. CDR3 residues: CAISGEIAGNTIYF. In DNA, the CDR3 is TGTGCCATCAGTGGGGAAATTGCTGGAAACACCATATATTTT. This sequence joins TRBV10-3 and TRBJ1-3, with no clear D. Germline CDR1 ENHRY, CDR2 SYGVKD. Trimming removed 4 bases at V and 2 bases at J, with 9 bases between. CDR3 length: 14 amino acids.

This clonotype was counted ten times or more. This beta chain is a stray sequence in a library constructed for alpha chains; its clone size is not meaningful. The rearrangement links TRBV3-1 to TRBJ2-1; 9 nucleotides align to TRBD2. V lost 8 bases to trimming and J lost 4 bases; unmatched junction nucleotides: 12. This CDR3 region has 16 residues. Germline CDR1 reads LGHDT; CDR2 reads YNNKEL (reference sequence). The CDR3 spells CASGKSGRTLYNEQFF. The CDR3 DNA follows: TGTGCCAGCGGTAAGAGCGGGAGGACGCTTTACAATGAGCAGTTCTTC.

A few counts support this clonotype. This beta chain represents an off-target read in a library built for alpha chains; its size is of limited meaning. The CDR3 reads CSARMNTEAFF. The DNA of the CDR3 is TGCAGTGCTAGGATGAACACTGAAGCTTTCTTT. The chain has TRBV20-1 and TRBJ1-1; D is unclear. Germline V gene lookup returns CDR1 DFQATT and CDR2 SNEGSKA (reference sequence). The ends were cut back, 3 bases at V and 0 bases at J, with 2 bases in the middle. The CDR3 totals 11 residues.

This clonotype was observed a few times. This beta chain is a stray sequence in a library constructed for alpha chains; its clone size is not meaningful. The rearrangement links TRBV20-1 to TRBJ1-1; D might be TRBD1 (6 bases). This CDR3 has 14 amino acids. The germline V gene encodes CDR1 DFQATT and CDR2 SNEGSKA (reference sequence). V was clipped by 3 bases and J by 4 bases, with 15 bases between them. The CDR3 sequence is CSASKGGWGTEAFF. The CDR3 DNA sequence: TGCAGTGCTAGTAAGGGGGGATGGGGCACTGAAGCTTTCTTT.

This clonotype came up many times. This beta chain appears as a stray read in a library generated for alpha chains; its size is not informative. The gene calls are TRBV12-3 or TRBV12-4 and TRBJ1-2, with D possibly matching TRBD1 (6 bases). The CDR3 loop spans 12 amino acids. V lost 5 bases and J 5 bases, leaving 9 bases between the germline ends. This chain's CDR3 is CASSDTGYGYTF. The CDR3 bases are TGTGCCAGCAGTGATACAGGGTATGGCTACACCTTC.

There are many counts of this clonotype. This beta chain appears as a stray read in a library generated for alpha chains; its size is not informative. CDR3 protein: CASSSWYGYTF. The CDR3 nucleotides are TGTGCCAGCAGCAGTTGGTATGGCTACACCTTC. The chain uses TRBV7-2 and TRBJ1-2; D not certain. CDR1 SGHTA and CDR2 FQGNSA come from the germline V gene. The CDR3 sequence is 11 residues long. V was cut by 5 bases and J by 5 bases, with 6 bases left in between.

This clonotype appeared many times. This beta chain turned up in a library designed for alpha chains; as an off-target read, its abundance says little. This rearrangement joins TRBV7-2 to TRBJ2-2, with D perhaps matching TRBD1 (5 bases). Trimming took off 3 bases at V and 6 bases at J, with 11 bases between the two ends. The CDR3 consists of 14 residues. The germline V gene has CDR1 SGHTA and CDR2 FQGNSA. CDR3 sequence reads: CASSFSSRAGELFF. DNA for the CDR3: TGTGCCAGCAGCTTCTCATCCAGGGCCGGGGAGCTGTTTTTT.

In this sample, this clonotype turned up many times. Because the library targeted alpha chains, this beta chain is an off-target read whose size means little. The chain joins TRBV28 to TRBJ1-5; D may be TRBD1 (5 bases). In germline, CDR1 is MDHEN, CDR2 SYDVKM. There are 15 residues in the CDR3. V was clipped by 4 bases and J by 6 bases, with 16 bases between them. In nucleotides, the CDR3 is TGTGCCAGCAGTTCCTGGGGGGTGCTAAGTCAGCCCCAGCATTTT. Amino acid sequence: CASSSWGVLSQPQHF.

In this sample, this clonotype turned up many times. This beta chain turned up in a library designed for alpha chains; as an off-target read, its abundance says little. The J gene is TRBJ2-5, the V gene TRBV14, with D possibly matching TRBD2 (5 bases). Trimming pared 5 bases from V and 3 bases from J, leaving 10 bases between. In germline, CDR1 is SGHDN, CDR2 FVKESK. The CDR3 spans 13 residues. The CDR3 region has the DNA TGTGCCAGCAGCTACCACGGGGAAGAGACCCAGTACTTC. Encoded protein: CASSYHGEETQYF.

Points on this clonotype: Found in a library prepared for alpha chains, this beta chain is an off-target read, and its abundance has little meaning. The chain employs TRBV6-5 and TRBJ1-2; D is unclear. Germline V lookup: CDR1 MNHEY, CDR2 SVGAGI. The CDR3 has 14 amino acids. V lost 7 bases and J lost 4, with 16 bases in between. CDR3 nucleotide sequence: TGTGCCAGCAAGAACGTCGATCCCCCCTATGGCTACACCTTC. This translates into CASKNVDPPYGYTF.

This clonotype was counted at least ten times. A library prepared for alpha chains yielded this beta chain as an off-target read; its size is of little meaning. This chain joins TRBV6-5 and TRBJ1-1; D uncertain. V lost 6 bases and J lost 8, with 19 bases in between. This CDR3 region has 14 residues. Germline CDR1 reads MNHEY; CDR2 reads SVGAGI. The CDR3 spells CASSYTREGSEAFF. The CDR3 coding sequence is TGTGCCAGCAGCTATACGCGGGAGGGATCCGAAGCTTTCTTT.

In this sample, this clonotype turned up many times. The library was designed around alpha chains, so this beta chain is a stray read whose abundance carries little weight. The chain joins TRBV7-9 to TRBJ1-2; 7 bases map to TRBD1. Germline CDR1 reads SEHNR; CDR2 reads FQNEAQ (reference sequence). This CDR3 comprises 12 residues. With V trimmed by 3 bases and J by 8 bases, 3 bases remained unmatched. The CDR3 DNA sequence: TGTGCCAGCAGCTTTACAGGGGTCGGCTACACCTTC. Protein: CASSFTGVGYTF.

This clonotype was seen repeatedly, ten times or more. This beta chain turned up in a library designed for alpha chains; as an off-target read, its abundance says little. The chain employs TRBV6-2 or TRBV6-3 and TRBJ1-2; D uncertain. CDR3 size: 12 residues. The germline V gene encodes CDR1 MNHEY and CDR2 SVGEGT. V was clipped by 2 bases and J by 4 bases, with 5 bases between them. In DNA form, the CDR3 reads TGTGCCAGCAGTTACGGGCCCTATGGCTACACCTTC. It yields the protein CASSYGPYGYTF.

This clonotype has ten or more counts. For a library built for alpha chains, this beta chain is a stray read; little rests on its size. The rearrangement links TRBV14 to TRBJ2-2; D is unresolved. The length of the CDR3 is 15 residues. Per the germline V gene, CDR1 is SGHDN and CDR2 is FVKESK. The V end lost 4 bases, the J end lost 0 bases, and 9 bases lay between the germline ends. In DNA, the CDR3 is TGTGCCAGCAGCCCCTATCTGTCGAACACCGGGGAGCTGTTTTTT. Its protein product is CASSPYLSNTGELFF.

The table lists this clonotype with many counts. This beta chain turned up in a library designed for alpha chains; as an off-target read, its abundance says little. The gene calls are TRBV20-1 and TRBJ1-2; D is uncertain. Germline V gene sequence: CDR1 DFQATT, CDR2 SNEGSKA (reference sequence). The CDR3 runs 13 residues. The germline V and J ends were trimmed by 6 bases and 8 bases, with 19 bases remaining between them. This chain's CDR3 is CSAREGPPDGYTF. The DNA for the CDR3 is TGCAGTGCCCGTGAAGGCCCGCCGGACGGCTACACCTTC.

This clonotype was counted ten times or more. Because the library targeted alpha chains, this beta chain is an off-target read whose size means little. This chain connects TRBV7-9 to TRBJ1-2; D may be TRBD1 (5 bases). The CDR3 is 15 amino acids. Germline loops: CDR1 SEHNR, CDR2 FQNEAQ (reference sequence). V was shortened by 4 bases and J by 4 bases, with 16 bases between the two germline ends. CDR3 amino acids: CASSWRGEEGYGYTF. DNA of the CDR3: TGTGCCAGCAGCTGGCGGGGGGAGGAGGGCTATGGCTACACCTTC.

This clonotype is categorized as medium-sized (0.01 to 0.1%). In a library made to pick up alpha chains, this beta chain is a stray read with a size that means little. This chain joins TRBV6-5 and TRBJ1-6, with 9 positions matching TRBD1. The V segment lost 4 bases and the J segment 7 bases; nucleotides outside the gene matches: 14. The CDR3 runs to 18 residues. Germline V gives CDR1 MNHEY, CDR2 SVGAGI. CDR3 in DNA: TGTGCCAGCAGTTTCCAGAACAGGGGGCGAGTAGTCAATTCACCCCTCCACTTT. Translation gives CASSFQNRGRVVNSPLHF.

Many counts were recorded for this clonotype. Being off target in a library aimed at alpha chains, this beta chain has a size of little meaning. CDR3 protein: CSVARTATGELFF. DNA of the CDR3: TGCAGCGTCGCCCGGACGGCTACCGGGGAGCTGTTTTTT. This chain uses TRBV29-1 with TRBJ2-2; no definite D call. CDR1 is SQVTM and CDR2 is ANQGSEA in the germline V gene. The CDR3 is made up of 13 amino acids. The ends were cut back, 6 bases at V and 5 bases at J, with 13 bases in the middle.

The sample holds many counts of this clonotype. Since the library was made to target alpha chains, this beta chain is a stray read and its abundance is not meaningful. The J gene is TRBJ2-7, the V gene TRBV20-1; 9 positions match TRBD1. Germline CDR1 and CDR2: DFQATT and SNEGSKA (reference sequence). J lost 4 bases, V lost 6 bases, and 4 bases had no gene match. The CDR3 sequence is 12 residues long. The CDR3 sequence: CSAGDREYEQYF. CDR3 DNA sequence: TGCAGTGCGGGGGACAGGGAATACGAGCAGTACTTC.

Notes on this clonotype: Since the library was made to target alpha chains, this beta chain is a stray read and its abundance is not meaningful. The chain has TRBV6-6 and TRBJ1-1, with D possibly being TRBD1 (5 bases). V gave up 4 bases and J gave up 8 bases, with 8 bases separating them. This CDR3 comprises 11 residues. Germline CDR1 MNHNY, CDR2 SVGAGI (reference sequence). The CDR3 DNA is TGTGCCAGCAGTTGGGACCTCGAAGCTTTCTTT. Protein sequence: CASSWDLEAFF.